The 20 T cell receptor beta chains given below trace back to one sample, sequenced in a study of radiotherapy plus CTLA-4 blockade in lung cancer. TCRdb's table, derived via immunoSEQ multiplex PCR, lists solely in-frame clones and lacks some. The table records about 59,000 clones, just under 85% of them present only once. Here the sequenced sample was peripheral blood, taken from a patient treated with radiotherapy plus ipilimumab. The receptor set was obtained from a human donor with non-small cell lung cancer whose response to radiotherapy plus ipilimumab could not be evaluated.

The rearrangement uses TRBV19 and TRBJ1-5; TRBD1 matches at 8 bases. The V gene end was trimmed by 3 bases and the J gene end by 2 bases; junction bases not matched to a gene: 6. In germline, CDR1 is LNHDA, CDR2 SQIVND (reference sequence). The CDR3 consists of 16 residues. The CDR3 nucleotides are TGTGCCAGTAGTATCTACAGGGGGGTGGGCAATCAGCCCCAGCATTTT. Protein: CASSIYRGVGNQPQHF.

The chain is built from TRBV7-9 and TRBJ2-2; tentative D call: TRBD2 (6 bases). The germline V gene has CDR1 SEHNR and CDR2 FQNEAQ (reference sequence). The V and J ends lost 6 bases and 5 bases respectively, with 25 bases between them. This CDR3 has 18 residues. In DNA form, the CDR3 reads TGTGCCAGCAGTTCCGTCAGGTCCGGAGGGACGCGAACCGGGGAGCTGTTTTTT. Protein sequence: CASSSVRSGGTRTGELFF. The full variable domain, with the rest looked up from reference TRBV7-9 and TRBJ2-2, is DTGVSQNPRHKITKRGQNVTFRCDPISEHNRLYWYRQTLGQGPEFLTYFQNEAQLEKSRLLSDRFSAERPKGSFSTLEIQRTEQGDSAMYLCASSSVRSGGTRTGELFFGEGSRLTVL.

Written as DNA, the CDR3 is TGTGCCAGCAGCTTGGTCCCGACAGGGGGCAAGGATACGCAGTATTTT. Its protein is CASSLVPTGGKDTQYF. The rearrangement uses TRBV5-4 and TRBJ2-3; 10 nucleotides agree with TRBD1. Germline CDR1 SGHNT, CDR2 YYREEE (reference sequence). The ends lost 0 bases at V and 6 bases at J; junction bases unmatched: 7. This CDR3 region has 16 residues.

This clone was counted a few times. The chain recombines TRBV4-3 with TRBJ1-2; TRBD1 might be the D (5 bases). Between the trimmed V and J ends, which lost 0 bases and 1 base, there was a span of 12 bases. CDR1 is LGHNA, CDR2 YSLEER, per germline. This CDR3 comprises 16 residues. CDR3 sequence reads: CASSQDRARDNYGYTF. DNA for the CDR3: TGCGCCAGCAGCCAAGATCGAGCCAGGGATAACTATGGCTACACCTTC.

The rearrangement joins TRBV5-1 to TRBJ1-2; D remains ambiguous. V gave up 4 bases and J gave up 4 bases, with 11 bases separating them. Germline V gives CDR1 SGHRS, CDR2 YFSETQ. CDR3 length: 13 amino acids. CDR3: CASSVGGGYGYTF. CDR3 DNA sequence: TGCGCCAGCAGCGTAGGCGGAGGCTATGGCTACACCTTC. Supplemented by reference TRBV5-1 and TRBJ1-2, the full variable domain reads KAGVTQTPRYLIKTRGQQVTLSCSPISGHRSVSWYQQTPGQGLQFLFEYFSETQRNKGNFPGRFSGRQFSNSRSEMNVSTLELGDSALYLCASSVGGGYGYTFGSGTRLTVV.

The chain is built from TRBV19 and TRBJ1-5; the D is unclear. The V and J ends lost 0 bases and 7 bases respectively, with 7 bases between them. CDR3 length: 13 amino acids. Looked up from germline, CDR1 is LNHDA and CDR2 is SQIVND (reference sequence). This chain's CDR3 is CASSIEYTQPQHF. The CDR3 bases are TGTGCCAGTAGTATAGAGTACACACAGCCCCAGCATTTT.

The V gene is TRBV6-1, the J gene TRBJ2-5, with 8 bases identical to TRBD2. Germline assignment: CDR1 MNHNS and CDR2 SASEGT. The CDR3 is 16 residues long. Trimming at V came to 4 bases and at J to 5 bases, leaving 12 bases not matched to a gene. Here the CDR3 reads CASSGESGSRGETQYF. CDR3 DNA sequence: TGTGCCAGCAGTGGAGAAAGCGGGAGCCGGGGGGAGACCCAGTACTTC.

This clone was seen more than once but under ten times. The rearrangement uses TRBV5-6 and TRBJ1-6; no clear D. This CDR3 is 12 amino acids long. Germline V gene data show CDR1 as SGHDT and CDR2 as YYEEEE. V was shortened by 2 bases and J by 7 bases, with 4 bases between the two germline ends. CDR3 nucleotides: TGTGCCAGCAGCTTTCAGAATTCACCCCTCCACTTT. This encodes CASSFQNSPLHF.

The chain combines TRBV18 with TRBJ1-1; perhaps TRBD1 as D (5 bases). From germline, CDR1 is KGHSH and CDR2 LQKENI. This CDR3 has 14 residues. V lost 4 bases, J lost 8 bases, and 17 bases lay in between. DNA for the CDR3: TGTGCCAGCTCACATCGGGACTCCCGACGGGAAGCTTTCTTT. Encoded protein: CASSHRDSRREAFF. Using reference TRBV18 and TRBJ1-1 for the parts outside the CDR3, the full variable domain is NAGVMQNPRHLVRRRGQEARLRCSPMKGHSHVYWYRQLPEEGLKFMVYLQKENIIDESGMPKERFSAEFPKEGPSILRIQQVVRGDSAAYFCASSHRDSRREAFFGQGTRLTVV.

V usage is TRBV7-2 and J usage is TRBJ2-2; a possible D gene is TRBD2 (7 bases). The CDR3 has 15 residues. Trimming left V 1 base short and J 9 bases short, with 15 bases between. Germline assignment: CDR1 SGHTA and CDR2 FQGNSA. The CDR3 DNA sequence: TGTGCCAGCAGCTTAGGCGGGGGCACTCCACGGGAGCTGTTTTTT. This sequence encodes CASSLGGGTPRELFF.

This clone has just one count. The chain recombines TRBV19 with TRBJ1-2; 8 bases are shared with TRBD1. The CDR3 consists of 16 residues. V was clipped by 4 bases and J by 8 bases; unmatched bases: 15. Germline CDR1 and CDR2: LNHDA and SQIVND (reference sequence). CDR3 sequence: CASSTSGTGSFGGYTF. DNA of the CDR3: TGTGCCAGTAGTACTTCCGGGACAGGATCGTTCGGCGGCTACACCTTC. The whole variable domain, filled in from reference TRBV19 and TRBJ1-2, reads DGGITQSPKYLFRKEGQNVTLSCEQNLNHDAMYWYRQDPGQGLRLIYYSQIVNDFQKGDIAEGYSVSREKKESFPLTVTSAQKNPTAFYLCASSTSGTGSFGGYTFGSGTRLTVV.

The chain uses TRBV7-9 and TRBJ2-1, with a tentative D call TRBD2 (6 bases). Trimming pared 2 bases from V and 6 bases from J, leaving 11 bases between. Germline loops: CDR1 SEHNR, CDR2 FQNEAQ (reference sequence). CDR3 size: 14 residues. Here the CDR3 reads CASSLNSGVNEQFF. The CDR3 bases are TGTGCCAGCAGCTTAAACTCGGGGGTCAATGAGCAGTTCTTC.

Concerning this clone: The junction departs from germline at one end; a sequencing error may be responsible. V gene TRBV6-4 combines with J gene TRBJ1-2; tentative D call: TRBD1 (6 bases). In germline, CDR1 is MRHNA, CDR2 SNTAGT. The CDR3 has 10 amino acids. CDR3 sequence reads: CASSDRGQHF. The CDR3 DNA reads TGTGCCAGCAGTGACAGAGGACAGCACTTC.

This clone was picked up a small number of times. The chain employs TRBV5-4 and TRBJ1-2; D ambiguous. CDR1 and CDR2 (germline): SGHNT, YYREEE (reference sequence). Trimming shortened V by 0 bases and J by 2 bases, and 11 bases separated the two germline ends. This CDR3 has 15 residues. The CDR3 spells CASSLAAARNYGYTF. CDR3 sequence (DNA): TGTGCCAGCAGCTTGGCAGCAGCGAGAAACTATGGCTACACCTTC. The full variable domain, completed using reference TRBV5-4 and TRBJ1-2, is ETGVTQSPTHLIKTRGQQVTLRCSSQSGHNTVSWYQQALGQGPQFIFQYYREEENGRGNFPPRFSGLQFPNYSSELNVNALELDDSALYLCASSLAAARNYGYTFGSGTRLTVV.

The chain carries TRBV6-1 and TRBJ1-5; possible D gene TRBD1, 6 bases. The germline V gene has CDR1 MNHNS and CDR2 SASEGT. The V end lost 6 bases, the J end lost 4 bases, and 10 bases lay between the germline ends. This CDR3 region has 13 residues. CDR3 loop: CASRTGTNQPQHF. The CDR3 nucleotides are TGTGCCAGCAGGACAGGTACTAATCAGCCCCAGCATTTT.

The gene calls are TRBV5-1 and TRBJ1-2, with TRBD1 identical over 9 bases. CDR3 size: 13 residues. The trim removed 4 bases at V and 6 bases at J, leaving 4 bases unmatched. In germline, CDR1 is SGHRS, CDR2 YFSETQ. CDR3 sequence reads: CASSVDRGDGYTF. CDR3 sequence (DNA): TGCGCCAGCAGCGTGGACAGGGGCGATGGCTACACCTTC.

This clone occurred a few times. The chain recombines TRBV4-3 with TRBJ2-7; 9 bases line up with TRBD1. Per germline, CDR1 LGHNA and CDR2 YSLEER. The ends lost 2 bases at V and 3 bases at J; junction bases unmatched: 11. CDR3 size: 17 residues. The CDR3 nucleotides read TGCGCCAGCAGCCAAATCACCGACAGGGGGTTTATCTACGAGCAGTACTTC. It encodes CASSQITDRGFIYEQYF.

The chain has TRBV30 and TRBJ2-7; TRBD1 might be the D (5 bases). The CDR3 runs 14 residues. V gave up 3 bases and J gave up 0 bases, with 12 bases separating them. Germline V gives CDR1 GTSNPN, CDR2 SVGIG (reference sequence). The CDR3 DNA reads TGTGCCTGGAGGCCAGGGATTTACTCCTACGAGCAGTACTTC. This codes for CAWRPGIYSYEQYF.

The chain employs TRBV4-1 and TRBJ1-3; maybe TRBD1 (5 bases). With 4 bases removed from V and 0 bases from J, the gap between germline ends came to 16 bases. The CDR3 is made up of 17 amino acids. CDR1 is MGHRA, CDR2 YSYEKL, per germline. The CDR3 sequence: CASSPPRRQSSGNTIYF. The DNA for the CDR3 is TGCGCCAGCAGCCCCCCGAGGAGACAGAGCTCTGGAAACACCATATATTTT.

DNA for the CDR3: TGTGCCAGCAGTGTGGCCGGGACAGGCTATGGCTACACCTTC. Its translation: CASSVAGTGYGYTF. The chain is built from TRBV28 and TRBJ1-2, with 8 bases identical to TRBD1. The germline V gene has CDR1 MDHEN and CDR2 SYDVKM. This CDR3 has 14 residues. Germline trimming cut 5 bases from V and 4 bases from J; bases unmatched to any gene: 6.